This is a list of T cell receptor beta chains from one sample in a study of blood T cell repertoires in COVID-19. The method was immunoSEQ multiplex PCR; TCRdb's version includes in-frame clones alone and lacks a portion of them. This table has 200,000 to 250,000 clones, about 90% appearing once. Source material: PBMCs or T cells enriched from blood (not recorded which). The receptors shown here come from a young man who had been exposed to COVID-19. Each CDR3 is given with its conserved first and last residue.

v_gene: TRBV7-2
j_gene: TRBJ1-2
CDR3aa: CASSMRTGGYTF

v_gene: TRBV9
j_gene: TRBJ2-7
CDR3aa: CASGQSGSPNEQYF

v_gene: TRBV6-5
j_gene: TRBJ1-2
CDR3aa: CALGVGGPRNYGYTF

v_gene: TRBV7-5
j_gene: TRBJ2-3
CDR3aa: CVRSSGGGPLGDTQYF

v_gene: TRBV4-1
j_gene: TRBJ2-3
CDR3aa: CASSQDTGGPGTDTQYF

v_gene: TRBV11-2
j_gene: TRBJ2-5
CDR3aa: CASSPGYPGETQYF

v_gene: TRBV2
j_gene: TRBJ1-2
CDR3aa: CASSLERGNNYGYTF

v_gene: TRBV19
j_gene: TRBJ1-2
CDR3aa: CASSRVERIEYGYTF

v_gene: TRBV7-9
j_gene: TRBJ1-2
CDR3aa: CASSLVEQPNYGYTF

v_gene: TRBV5-1
j_gene: TRBJ2-5
CDR3aa: CASSKRGETQYF

v_gene: TRBV12-3/TRBV12-4
j_gene: TRBJ1-1
CDR3aa: CASIRQGNTEAFF

v_gene: TRBV5-1
j_gene: TRBJ2-7
CDR3aa: CASSLSASSEVTEEYF

v_gene: TRBV6-2/TRBV6-3
j_gene: TRBJ1-1
CDR3aa: CASSYDPTSGTGLRAFF